This record concerns one TCR beta chain sequence. The source of the sample is a study of OX40 agonist ivuxolimab in advanced cancers. Assay: immunoSEQ multiplex PCR; the TCRdb copy retains only in-frame clones and omits some. The sample carries over 95,000 clones, about 91% recorded once. The V gene lost 1 base and the J gene lost 0 bases, with 13 bases spanning the gap. Germline lookup yields CDR1 MNHNS and CDR2 SASEGT. The CDR3 extends over 16 amino acids. This sequence was found in an adult with an advanced solid tumor such as melanoma, head and neck, liver or kidney cancer. The chain has TRBV6-1 and TRBJ2-7, with unresolved D. This sample comprised CD4+ or CD8+ T cells sorted from blood, obtained in a trial of the OX40 agonist ivuxolimab. The chain's CDR3 is CASSEGVGWSSYEQYF. The CDR3 region has the DNA TGTGCCAGCAGTGAAGGGGTTGGGTGGAGCTCCTACGAGCAGTACTTC.